Shown below are 18 T cell receptor beta chains from a single sample sequenced in a study of blood T cells in healthy people across ages. Primed by a sample-barcoded 5' primer and a J-beta primer mix, a second PCR proceeded for roughly 7 to 11 cycles. TCRdb re-called the 5' RACE reads through MiXCR, storing one row per CDR3 protein. This sample yields about 650,000 distinct CDR3 sequences, of which about 30% are seen a single time; 15% to 19% belongs to the top ten. Input material: blood. The receptors here all came from a woman over 75 in good health.

As for this clonotype: A read error may account for a junction end that differs from germline. V usage is TRBV5-6 and J usage is TRBJ2-1; D is unclear. The DNA matches TRBJ2-7 better at its end, which makes the J call doubtful. The length of the CDR3 is 14 residues. The germline CDR1 and CDR2 sequences are SGHDT and YYEEEE. CDR3 protein: CVSSFEDAYNEQYF. The CDR3 nucleotides read TGTGTCAGCAGCTTTGAGGACGCCTACAATGAGCAGTACTTC.

This chain uses TRBV2 with TRBJ2-3; D gene unclear. This CDR3 has 15 residues. Between the trimmed V and J ends, which lost 3 bases and 2 bases, there was a span of 12 bases. The germline V gene encodes CDR1 SNHLY and CDR2 FYNNEI. The CDR3 DNA follows: TGTGCCAGCAGTGACTTAGACTCTAACACAGATACGCAGTATTTT. This encodes CASSDLDSNTDTQYF.

The gene calls are TRBV12-3 or TRBV12-4 and TRBJ1-5; the D gene is possibly TRBD1 (5 bases). This CDR3 has 14 residues. Trimming pared 2 bases from V and 7 bases from J, leaving 12 bases between. CDR3 nucleotides: TGTGCCAGCAGTTTACAGGGAATAGGGCAGCCCCAGCATTTT. Encoded protein: CASSLQGIGQPQHF.

This clonotype has ten or more counts. CDR3 sequence reads: CASSLALRAAREQYF. CDR3 DNA sequence: TGTGCCAGCAGCTTAGCGCTGAGAGCCGCCCGCGAGCAGTACTTC. V gene TRBV7-8 combines with J gene TRBJ2-7; D remains unclear. Trimming took 0 bases from V and 6 from J, leaving 15 bases between them. The CDR3 totals 15 residues. In germline, CDR1 is SGHVS, CDR2 FQNEAQ.

Comments on this clonotype: This sequence may be a read error, since a much larger clone differs from it by one base. This chain uses TRBV5-1 with TRBJ1-5, with D possibly matching TRBD1 (6 bases). CDR3 size: 14 residues. Germline loops: CDR1 SGHRS, CDR2 YFSETQ. CDR3 in DNA: TGCGCCAGCAGCGTGGACAGCCCGAATCAGTCCCAGCATTTT. It codes for CASSVDSPNQSQHF. Filled out from reference TRBV5-1 and TRBJ1-5, the complete variable domain reads KAGVTQTPRYLIKTRGQQVTLSCSPISGHRSVSWYQQTPGQGLQFLFEYFSETQRNKGNFPGRFSGRQFSNSRSEMNVSTLELGDSALYLCASSVDSPNQSQHFGDGTRLSIL.

This clonotype was counted ten times or more. This rearrangement joins TRBV7-6 to TRBJ2-1, with 7 bases fitting TRBD1. Germline V gives CDR1 SGHVS, CDR2 FNYEAQ. With 4 bases clipped from V and 4 bases from J, the junction kept 10 bases outside the gene matches. There are 16 residues in the CDR3. CDR3 nucleotide sequence: TGTGCCAGCAGCTCTTCGACAGGGACCCTATACAATGAGCAGTTCTTC. Protein product: CASSSSTGTLYNEQFF.

The CDR3, as DNA: TGTGCCAGCAGGCGGACAGGGGAAACTGAAGCTTTCTTT. The encoded protein is CASRRTGETEAFF. J is TRBJ1-1 and V is TRBV6-5, with 9 bases matching TRBD1. The J segment lost 5 bases and the V segment lost 6 bases, leaving 4 bases of the junction unmatched. Germline CDR1 reads MNHEY; CDR2 reads SVGAGI. The CDR3 totals 13 residues.

This clonotype was found once. This clone may be a read error of a much larger clone one base away. The CDR3 ends on some other residue instead of the conserved phenylalanine or tryptophan, so this is likely a read error. The chain employs TRBV6-5 and TRBJ1-6; 7 nucleotides match TRBD1. J lost 8 bases, V lost 8 bases, and 9 bases had no gene match. Germline values: CDR1 MNHEY, CDR2 SVGAGI. The CDR3 covers 14 residues. In DNA, the CDR3 is TGTGCCAGCCGAGTCCCGGGACAGTATTCACCCCTCCACTGT. It translates to CASRVPGQYSPLHC.

Comments on this clonotype: Since a much larger clone is just one base distant, this may be a read error. Because it lacks the conserved phenylalanine or tryptophan at the end, this CDR3 is likely a read error. The chain combines TRBV3-1 with TRBJ2-3; 9 positions match TRBD2. CDR3 length: 16 residues. CDR1 is LGHDT, CDR2 YNNKEL, per germline (reference sequence). Trimming removed 4 bases from V and 2 bases from J; junction bases left unmatched: 7. CDR3 sequence: CASSLVAGALTDTQYV. Written as DNA, the CDR3 is TGTGCCAGCAGCCTCGTAGCGGGGGCCCTCACAGATACGCAGTATGTT.

As regards this clonotype: A much larger clone sits a single nucleotide away, making a read error possible. The CDR3, as DNA: TGTGCCAGCAGCCAAGACGGGCGCGGGGGGAACACCAGGGAGCTGTTTTTT. Translation: CASSQDGRGGNTRELFF. The V gene is TRBV4-2, the J gene TRBJ2-2; the match to TRBD2 covers 8 bases. The germline V gene encodes CDR1 LGHNA and CDR2 YNFKEQ. CDR3 length: 17 residues.

This clonotype showed up many times. The gene calls are TRBV5-6 and TRBJ2-1; D remains ambiguous. The CDR3 loop spans 11 amino acids. The V gene's germline CDR1 is SGHDT and CDR2 YYEEEE. Between the trimmed V and J ends, which lost 3 bases and 5 bases, there was a span of 3 bases. The CDR3 here is CASSSNNEQFF. The CDR3 DNA follows: TGTGCCAGCAGCTCTAACAATGAGCAGTTCTTC.

This clonotype was seen more than once but under ten times. This sequence joins TRBV5-1 and TRBJ1-5, with D hard to call. The V and J ends lost 0 bases and 2 bases respectively, with 12 bases between them. CDR3 length: 16 residues. Germline V gene sequence: CDR1 SGHRS, CDR2 YFSETQ. CDR3 DNA: TGCGCCAGCAGCTTGGATGGGCATTCCGGCAATCAGCCCCAGCATTTT. It is translated as CASSLDGHSGNQPQHF. Using reference TRBV5-1 and TRBJ1-5 for the parts outside the CDR3, the full variable domain is KAGVTQTPRYLIKTRGQQVTLSCSPISGHRSVSWYQQTPGQGLQFLFEYFSETQRNKGNFPGRFSGRQFSNSRSEMNVSTLELGDSALYLCASSLDGHSGNQPQHFGDGTRLSIL.

A word on this clonotype: This clone may be a read error of a much larger clone one base away. V is TRBV4-3 and J is TRBJ1-2; D remains unclear. Germline-derived CDR1 and CDR2 are LGHNA and YSLEER. The CDR3 has 15 amino acids. CDR3 bases: TGCGCCAGCAGCCAAGTCGTGAAGGGCTCCTATGGCTTCACCTTC. Encoded protein: CASSQVVKGSYGFTF.

Many counts were recorded for this clonotype. The gene calls are TRBV5-6 and TRBJ2-6, with D possibly TRBD2 on 5 matching bases. The CDR3 is 16 residues long. From germline, CDR1 is SGHDT and CDR2 YYEEEE. Trimming removed 2 bases at V and 0 bases at J, with 9 bases between. The CDR3 DNA reads TGTGCCAGCAGCTTTAAGGAGGTCTCTGGGGCCAACGTCCTGACTTTC. Translated: CASSFKEVSGANVLTF.

This clonotype was seen a few times. CDR3 nucleotides: TGTGCCAGCAGCCGCCCGGGGGGATCACCCCTCCACTTT. It specifies CASSRPGGSPLHF. The V call is TRBV5-6, the J call TRBJ1-6; TRBD1 might be the D (5 bases). Germline V gene data show CDR1 as SGHDT and CDR2 as YYEEEE. This CDR3 is built from 13 residues. The V and J ends lost 4 bases and 10 bases respectively, with 12 bases between them.

This clonotype came up a few times. The genes are TRBV20-1 and TRBJ2-2, with D maybe TRBD1 (6 bases). The CDR3 loop spans 13 amino acids. V was clipped by 6 bases and J by 2 bases, with 10 bases between them. Looked up from germline, CDR1 is DFQATT and CDR2 is SNEGSKA (reference sequence). The CDR3 protein is CSAGDINTGELFF. Here the CDR3 DNA reads TGCAGTGCCGGGGACATTAACACCGGGGAGCTGTTTTTT.

This clonotype was observed at least ten times. The CDR3 sequence is CASSPPGQGMMNEQFF. The CDR3 DNA reads as TGTGCCAGCTCACCCCCGGGACAGGGGATGATGAATGAGCAGTTCTTC. V gene TRBV18 combines with J gene TRBJ2-1; TRBD1 matches 10 bases. The V gene end was trimmed by 3 bases and the J gene end by 7 bases; junction bases not matched to a gene: 9. There are 16 residues in the CDR3. CDR1 and CDR2 (germline): KGHSH, LQKENI.

The table lists this clonotype with a few counts. It may be a read error: a sequence one base away is much more abundant. This chain joins TRBV29-1 and TRBJ2-1, with TRBD2 as a possible D gene (6 bases). Per the germline V gene, CDR1 is SQVTM and CDR2 is ANQGSEA. Trimming took 7 bases from V and 13 from J, leaving 20 bases between them. This CDR3 region has 12 residues. The CDR3 sequence: CSGRLGEETQFF. The DNA of the CDR3 is TGCAGCGGGCGACTAGGGGAAGAGACCCAGTTCTTC.